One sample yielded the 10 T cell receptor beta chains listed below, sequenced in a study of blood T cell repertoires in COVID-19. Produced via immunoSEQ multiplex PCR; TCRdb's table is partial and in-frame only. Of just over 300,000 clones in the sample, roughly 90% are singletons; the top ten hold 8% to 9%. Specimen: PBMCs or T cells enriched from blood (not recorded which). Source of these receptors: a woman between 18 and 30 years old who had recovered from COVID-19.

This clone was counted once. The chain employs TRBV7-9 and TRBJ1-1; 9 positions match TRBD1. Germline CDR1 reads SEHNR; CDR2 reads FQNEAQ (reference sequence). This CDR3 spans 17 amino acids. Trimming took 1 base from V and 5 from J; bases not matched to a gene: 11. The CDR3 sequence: CASSLEYRGRGGTEAFF. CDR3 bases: TGTGCCAGCAGCTTAGAATACAGGGGGCGCGGAGGGACTGAAGCTTTCTTT.

CDR3 loop: CASSLRQGVSGNTIYF. The CDR3 DNA is TGTGCCAGCAGCTTACGGCAGGGGGTCTCTGGAAACACCATATATTTT. The rearrangement links TRBV7-2 to TRBJ1-3, with 7 bases identical to TRBD1. V trimming: 2 bases; J trimming: 0 bases; junction bases outside the gene matches: 4. In germline, CDR1 is SGHTA, CDR2 FQGNSA. This CDR3 contains 16 residues.

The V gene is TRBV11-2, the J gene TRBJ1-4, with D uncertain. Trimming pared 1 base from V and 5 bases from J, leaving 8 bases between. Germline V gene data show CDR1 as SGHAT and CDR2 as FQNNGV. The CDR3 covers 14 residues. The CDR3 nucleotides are TGTGCCAGCAGCTTAGTAGGAGCCAATGAAAAACTGTTTTTT. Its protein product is CASSLVGANEKLFF.

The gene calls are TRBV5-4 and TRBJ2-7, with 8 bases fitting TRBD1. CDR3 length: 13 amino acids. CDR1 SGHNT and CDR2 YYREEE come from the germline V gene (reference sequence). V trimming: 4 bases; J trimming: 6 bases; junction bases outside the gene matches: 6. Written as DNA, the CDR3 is TGTGCCAGCAGCGCGGACAGGGTGGGCGAGCAGTACTTC. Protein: CASSADRVGEQYF.

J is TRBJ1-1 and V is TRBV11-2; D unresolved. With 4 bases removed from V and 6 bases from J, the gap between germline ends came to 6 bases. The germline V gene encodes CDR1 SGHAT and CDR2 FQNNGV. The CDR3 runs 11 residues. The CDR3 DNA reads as TGTGCCAGCAGCTCGACTCCTGAAGCTTTCTTT. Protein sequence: CASSSTPEAFF.

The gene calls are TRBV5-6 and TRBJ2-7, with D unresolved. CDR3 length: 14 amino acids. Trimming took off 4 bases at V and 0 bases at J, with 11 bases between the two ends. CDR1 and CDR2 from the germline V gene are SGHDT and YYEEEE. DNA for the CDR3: TGTGCCAGCAGCCTACCAGGTGGCTCCTACGAGCAGTACTTC. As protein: CASSLPGGSYEQYF. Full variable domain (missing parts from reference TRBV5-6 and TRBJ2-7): DAGVTQSPTHLIKTRGQQVTLRCSPKSGHDTVSWYQQALGQGPQFIFQYYEEEERQRGNFPDRFSGHQFPNYSSELNVNALLLGDSALYLCASSLPGGSYEQYFGPGTRLTVT.

CDR3: CAISESQIQETQYF. Here the CDR3 DNA reads TGTGCCATCAGTGAGTCGCAGATCCAAGAGACCCAGTACTTC. V gene TRBV10-3 combines with J gene TRBJ2-5; D not certain. Germline CDR1 is ENHRY and CDR2 is SYGVKD. V dropped 0 bases and J dropped 1 base, with 6 bases sitting between them. This CDR3 has 14 residues.

The CDR3 region is CASSLRGPTNEKLFF. In nucleotides, the CDR3 is TGTGCCAGCAGCTTAAGGGGCCCAACTAATGAAAAACTGTTTTTT. The J gene is TRBJ1-4, the V gene TRBV7-2; a weak D match, TRBD1 (5 bases). Trimming took off 2 bases at V and 0 bases at J, with 7 bases between the two ends. Per germline, CDR1 SGHTA and CDR2 FQGNSA. The CDR3 has 15 residues.

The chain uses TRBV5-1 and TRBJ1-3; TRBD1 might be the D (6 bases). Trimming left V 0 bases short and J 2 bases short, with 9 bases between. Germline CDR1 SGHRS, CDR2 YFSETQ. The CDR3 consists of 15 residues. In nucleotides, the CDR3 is TGCGCCAGCAGCTTGGGATCAGGGGCTGGAAACACCATATATTTT. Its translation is CASSLGSGAGNTIYF.

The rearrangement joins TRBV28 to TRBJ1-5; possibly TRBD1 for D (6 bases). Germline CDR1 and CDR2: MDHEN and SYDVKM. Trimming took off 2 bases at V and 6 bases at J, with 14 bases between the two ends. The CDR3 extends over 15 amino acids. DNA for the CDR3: TGTGCCAGCAGTTTAGCGACAGGTTTGGTTCAGCCCCAGCATTTT. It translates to CASSLATGLVQPQHF.